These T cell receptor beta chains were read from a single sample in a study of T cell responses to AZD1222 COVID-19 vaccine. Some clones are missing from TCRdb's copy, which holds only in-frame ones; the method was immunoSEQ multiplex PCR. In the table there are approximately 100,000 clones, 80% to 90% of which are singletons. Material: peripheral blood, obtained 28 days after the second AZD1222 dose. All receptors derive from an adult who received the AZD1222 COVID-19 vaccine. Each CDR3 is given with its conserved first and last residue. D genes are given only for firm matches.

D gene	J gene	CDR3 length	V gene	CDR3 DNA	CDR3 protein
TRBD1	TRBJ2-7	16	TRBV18	TGTGCCAGCTCACCCCTCGGGACAGGGTTCTCCTACGAGCAGTACTTC	CASSPLGTGFSYEQYF
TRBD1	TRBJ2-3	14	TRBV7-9	TGTGCCAGCAGCGGGACAGCTAGCACAGATACGCAGTATTTT	CASSGTASTDTQYF
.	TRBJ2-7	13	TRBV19	TGTGCCAGTTCACAAACAGTCTCCTACGAGCAGTACTTC	CASSQTVSYEQYF
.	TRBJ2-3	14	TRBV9	TGTGCCAGCAGCGTAGGCCCCCTCACAGATACGCAGTATTTT	CASSVGPLTDTQYF
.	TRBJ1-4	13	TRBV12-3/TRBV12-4	TGTGCCAGCAGTTTCTCTGACATTGAAAAACTGTTTTTT	CASSFSDIEKLFF
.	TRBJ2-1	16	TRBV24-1	TGTGCCACCAGTGACTCGGTCCCTGAGACCTACAATGAGCAGTTCTTC	CATSDSVPETYNEQFF
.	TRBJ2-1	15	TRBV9	TGTGCCAGCAGCGTAGTCGGCCACACCGCAAATGAGCAGTTCTTC	CASSVVGHTANEQFF
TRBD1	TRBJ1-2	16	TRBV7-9	TGTGCCAGCAGCTTCCCCCCGGGACAGGGTTCAGATGGCTACACCTTC	CASSFPPGQGSDGYTF
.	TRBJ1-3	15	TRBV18	TGTGCCAGCTCTCCCGACAGTGCCTCTGGAAACACCATATATTTT	CASSPDSASGNTIYF
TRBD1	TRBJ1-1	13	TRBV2	TGTGCCAGCAGTGGGCAGGGGGACACTGAAGCTTCCTTT	CASSGQGDTEASF